This T cell receptor beta chain was recovered during a study of blood T cell repertoires in COVID-19. Study-level information: Samples taken during acute and convalescent COVID-19 were collected in the United States, Italy and Spain. The cDNA or gDNA used as material had been derived from T cells, B-cell-depleted T cells, or PBMCs.

This clone has more than one count but fewer than ten. Germline V gene lookup returns CDR1 MGHRA and CDR2 YSYEKL. V lost 1 base to trimming and J lost 0 bases; unmatched junction nucleotides: 2. There are 17 residues in the CDR3. Per the original data handling: From reference gene primer amplification, estimates of nucleated cell counts were derived. Generated by immunoSEQ multiplex PCR, the TCRdb table keeps only in-frame clones and is missing some. The V and J calls and the clone size are those of that table, but D and trimming were determined from the DNA. Counted here are almost 400,000 clones, under 90% occurring once; the ten biggest clones make up 1.5% to 2%. Cohorts were based on clinical histories the participants reported.

The chain joins TRBV4-1 to TRBJ2-7; 14 nucleotides align to TRBD2. Specimen: PBMCs or T cells enriched from blood (not recorded which). The source of this sequence is a woman aged 30 to 39 who had recovered from COVID-19. The CDR3 DNA follows: TGCGCCAGCAGCCAAGGACTAGCGGGAGGGAGCTCCTACGAGCAGTACTTC. It encodes CASSQGLAGGSSYEQYF.